The next 31 T cell receptor beta chains were all read from a single sample in a study of glioma-infiltrating T cells after dendritic cell vaccination. Clones were sequenced by immunoSEQ multiplex PCR, and TCRdb holds only the in-frame ones, with some missing. The table lists 90,000 to 100,000 clones, over 60% of them singletons. Sequencing used blood, obtained before dendritic cell vaccination. The receptors here all came from a human donor with glioblastoma.

The chain couples TRBV2 to TRBJ2-1, with 9 nucleotides matching TRBD1. Per germline, CDR1 SNHLY and CDR2 FYNNEI. V was pared by 9 bases and J by 3 bases, with 9 bases of the junction left unmatched. CDR3 length: 15 amino acids. CDR3 sequence (DNA): TGTGCCAGTTCAGAAGACAGGGGGGGCTACAATGAGCAGTTCTTC. This encodes CASSEDRGGYNEQFF. Combining the CDR3 with reference TRBV2 and TRBJ2-1 gives the whole variable domain EPEVTQTPSHQVTQMGQEVILRCVPISNHLYFYWYRQILGQKVEFLVSFYNNEISEKSEIFDDQFSVERPDGSNFTLKIRSTKLEDSAMYFCASSEDRGGYNEQFFGPGTRLTVL.

V gene TRBV30 combines with J gene TRBJ2-7, with D possibly TRBD1 on 5 matching bases. Deletions cut 4 bases from V and 3 bases from J, with 16 bases between. Germline values: CDR1 GTSNPN, CDR2 SVGIG (reference sequence). CDR3 length equals 14 residues. CDR3 region: CAWNRPAKGYEQYF. For the CDR3, the DNA is TGTGCCTGGAACAGGCCGGCTAAGGGCTACGAGCAGTACTTC.

V gene TRBV7-9 combines with J gene TRBJ1-5; D not certain. Per the germline V gene, CDR1 is SEHNR and CDR2 is FQNEAQ (reference sequence). The germline V and J ends were trimmed by 1 base and 7 bases, with 11 bases remaining between them. The CDR3 is 14 amino acids. The CDR3 DNA sequence: TGTGCCAGCAGCTTAGAGGGAGGTAGACAGCCCCAGCATTTT. Translating gives CASSLEGGRQPQHF.

V gene TRBV7-8 combines with J gene TRBJ2-3, with unresolved D. CDR3 length: 15 amino acids. Trimming removed 1 base at V and 0 bases at J, with 8 bases between. Germline V lookup: CDR1 SGHVS, CDR2 FQNEAQ. CDR3 region: CASSLGAVSTDTQYF. The CDR3 region has the DNA TGTGCCAGCAGCTTAGGGGCAGTTAGCACAGATACGCAGTATTTT.

This chain connects TRBV2 to TRBJ1-2; D might be TRBD1 (6 bases). Per the germline V gene, CDR1 is SNHLY and CDR2 is FYNNEI. The CDR3 is made up of 14 amino acids. V lost 4 bases to trimming and J lost 5 bases, with 14 bases between them. The CDR3 region has the DNA TGTGCCAGCAGTGGGGGGGGCCTAGGGTATGGCTACACCTTC. It specifies CASSGGGLGYGYTF.

This sequence joins TRBV7-6 and TRBJ2-2; 9 nucleotides agree with TRBD2. This CDR3 is built from 16 residues. With 0 bases clipped from V and 7 bases from J, the junction kept 6 bases outside the gene matches. From germline, CDR1 is SGHVS and CDR2 FNYEAQ. CDR3 sequence: CASSLASGSIDGELFF. In DNA, the CDR3 is TGTGCCAGCAGCTTAGCTAGCGGGAGTATAGACGGGGAGCTGTTTTTT.

The gene calls are TRBV5-4 and TRBJ2-3; 8 bases map to TRBD2. This CDR3 has 15 residues. The V and J ends lost 4 bases and 0 bases, in that order; junction bases with no gene match: 4. From germline, CDR1 is SGHNT and CDR2 YYREEE (reference sequence). The CDR3 sequence: CASSLAGHSTDTQYF. CDR3 DNA sequence: TGTGCCAGCAGCCTAGCGGGCCACAGCACAGATACGCAGTATTTT.

The DNA of the CDR3 is TGTGCCAGCAGCCGAGGGGGCGGAAGTGAGCAGTTCTTC. It yields the protein CASSRGGGSEQFF. This chain connects TRBV7-9 to TRBJ2-1, with TRBD1 matching 7 bases. The CDR3 spans 13 residues. Trimming cost V 5 bases and J 9 bases; bases outside gene matches: 7. Looked up from germline, CDR1 is SEHNR and CDR2 is FQNEAQ (reference sequence).

The chain carries TRBV6-5 and TRBJ1-1; 7 nucleotides agree with TRBD1. The germline V gene has CDR1 MNHEY and CDR2 SVGAGI. The trim removed 2 bases at V and 10 bases at J, leaving 10 bases unmatched. The CDR3 is 14 amino acids. CDR3 protein: CASSYRTGDISAFF. The DNA of the CDR3 is TGTGCCAGCAGTTACCGGACAGGCGACATATCAGCTTTCTTT.

V is TRBV6-1 and J is TRBJ1-2; D gene ambiguous. The CDR3 extends over 13 amino acids. CDR1 is MNHNS, CDR2 SASEGT, per germline. Trimming cost V 5 bases and J 1 base, with 8 bases left between them. DNA of the CDR3: TGTGCCAGCAGTATTAGTGTTAACTATGGCTACACCTTC. Translation gives CASSISVNYGYTF.

V usage is TRBV5-4 and J usage is TRBJ2-7; 8 bases fit TRBD1. This CDR3 contains 15 residues. Germline CDR1 SGHNT, CDR2 YYREEE (reference sequence). V was clipped by 5 bases and J by 2 bases; unmatched bases: 9. Here the CDR3 DNA reads TGTGCCAGCAGTCCCGGACAGGGACCGACCTACGAGCAGTACTTC. This translates into CASSPGQGPTYEQYF.

The V and J genes are TRBV2 and TRBJ1-2; perhaps TRBD1 as D (6 bases). Germline V gene sequence: CDR1 SNHLY, CDR2 FYNNEI. Trimming removed 6 bases from V and 5 bases from J, with 10 bases in between. The CDR3 has 12 residues. DNA of the CDR3: TGTGCCAGCAGGGGGGACACATATGGCTACACCTTC. Protein product: CASRGDTYGYTF.

The rearrangement joins TRBV5-1 to TRBJ1-1; tentative D call: TRBD1 (6 bases). The CDR3 has 17 residues. V lost 4 bases to trimming and J lost 1 base, with 20 bases between them. CDR1 and CDR2 from the germline V gene are SGHRS and YFSETQ. CDR3 DNA sequence: TGCGCCAGCAGCGCTTGGGGGGGGCGCGTAGGGAACACTGAAGCTTTCTTT. Its translation is CASSAWGGRVGNTEAFF.

V usage is TRBV2 and J usage is TRBJ1-5; D call uncertain. The CDR3 is made up of 14 amino acids. Germline CDR1 is SNHLY and CDR2 is FYNNEI. CDR3 loop: CAIAMKREDQPQHF. The CDR3 DNA sequence: TGTGCTATAGCAATGAAGAGGGAAGATCAGCCCCAGCATTTT.

This clone was counted a few times. The rearrangement joins TRBV7-9 to TRBJ1-4; D remains ambiguous. V was pared by 2 bases and J by 1 base, with 11 bases between. The germline gives CDR1 SEHNR, CDR2 FQNEAQ (reference sequence). The CDR3 has 16 residues. The CDR3 protein is CASSLTARGTNEKLFF. DNA for the CDR3: TGTGCCAGCAGCTTAACGGCGCGGGGAACTAATGAAAAACTGTTTTTT.

The chain recombines TRBV10-3 with TRBJ2-2; D may be TRBD1 (5 bases). The CDR3 loop spans 14 amino acids. V was trimmed by 6 bases and J by 7 bases, leaving 15 bases between them. Germline-derived CDR1 and CDR2 are ENHRY and SYGVKD. CDR3 coding DNA: TGTGCCATCAGCAGAAAGGGGAATATCGGGGAGCTGTTTTTT. Its translation: CAISRKGNIGELFF.

This clone occurred once. The chain employs TRBV27 and TRBJ2-2; D call uncertain. Germline V gives CDR1 MNHEY, CDR2 SMNVEV (reference sequence). V lost 5 bases to trimming and J lost 3 bases, with 13 bases between them. The CDR3 length is 15 residues. The CDR3: CASSNTLKHTGELFF. The CDR3 coding sequence is TGTGCCAGCAGTAACACACTAAAACACACCGGGGAGCTGTTTTTT.

The chain has TRBV5-1 and TRBJ1-2, with TRBD1 matching over 7 bases. CDR3 length: 15 residues. The germline gives CDR1 SGHRS, CDR2 YFSETQ. The ends lost 3 bases at V and 10 bases at J; junction bases unmatched: 15. The CDR3 DNA follows: TGCGCCAGCAGCTCTAGGACAGGAGACAGTTCGGACTACACCTTC. Encoded protein: CASSSRTGDSSDYTF.

The chain is built from TRBV5-1 and TRBJ2-1; weak D call: TRBD2 (6 bases). Germline CDR1 is SGHRS and CDR2 is YFSETQ. The CDR3 has 14 residues. V was pared by 0 bases and J by 4 bases, with 8 bases between. In DNA, the CDR3 is TGCGCCAGCAGCTTGGGGGACTTTTACAATGAGCAGTTCTTC. This encodes CASSLGDFYNEQFF.

The genes are TRBV6-5 and TRBJ1-2; 7 nucleotides agree with TRBD1. The V segment lost 0 bases and the J segment 8 bases; nucleotides outside the gene matches: 9. CDR1 is MNHEY and CDR2 is SVGAGI in the germline V gene. CDR3 length: 15 residues. The CDR3 DNA sequence: TGTGCCAGCAGTTACTCGTTGGCAGGGGGAAGAGGCTACACCTTC. This codes for CASSYSLAGGRGYTF.

V gene TRBV9 combines with J gene TRBJ2-6; 8 positions match TRBD2. The V gene's germline CDR1 is SGDLS and CDR2 YYNGEE. The CDR3 runs to 18 residues. Germline trimming cut 3 bases from V and 2 bases from J; bases unmatched to any gene: 10. CDR3: CASSDGAGGGAGANVLTF. CDR3 DNA: TGTGCCAGCAGCGATGGGGCCGGGGGGGGCGCTGGGGCCAACGTCCTGACTTTC.

The rearrangement joins TRBV5-1 to TRBJ2-5, with 9 positions matching TRBD2. With V trimmed by 5 bases and J by 2 bases, 10 bases remained unmatched. The V gene's germline CDR1 is SGHRS and CDR2 YFSETQ. The CDR3 contains 16 residues. The CDR3 is CASSPGALAGQETQYF. The CDR3 region has the DNA TGCGCCAGCAGTCCGGGGGCTCTAGCGGGACAAGAGACCCAGTACTTC.

The J gene is TRBJ1-1, the V gene TRBV19; maybe TRBD1 (6 bases). The CDR3 contains 14 residues. Germline lookup yields CDR1 LNHDA and CDR2 SQIVND (reference sequence). The germline V and J ends were trimmed by 4 bases and 6 bases, with 15 bases remaining between them. The CDR3 region has the DNA TGTGCCAGTAGTACAACGACAGGTAGCCCTGAAGCTTTCTTT. Its protein is CASSTTTGSPEAFF.

This clone occurred once. V usage is TRBV2 and J usage is TRBJ1-3, with 8 bases aligning to TRBD1. Trimming removed 2 bases from V and 0 bases from J; junction bases left unmatched: 9. The CDR3 spans 18 residues. Germline-derived CDR1 and CDR2 are SNHLY and FYNNEI. In DNA, the CDR3 is TGTGCCAGCAGTGAAAGGAGGACAGGGCCATTCTCTGGAAACACCATATATTTT. It yields the protein CASSERRTGPFSGNTIYF.

This chain links TRBV10-3 with TRBJ2-3; D not certain. Trimming took 8 bases from V and 5 from J, leaving 14 bases between them. CDR1 and CDR2 from the germline V gene are ENHRY and SYGVKD. The CDR3 length is 13 residues. CDR3 amino acids: CAIGSGVGDTQYF. The DNA of the CDR3 is TGTGCCATCGGTTCAGGTGTTGGAGATACGCAGTATTTT.

In the case of this clone: A read error may account for a junction end that differs from germline. The chain employs TRBV2 and TRBJ2-3, with D possibly TRBD1 on 5 matching bases. The CDR3 length is 15 residues. Germline loops: CDR1 SNHLY, CDR2 FYNNEI. The DNA of the CDR3 is TGTGCCAGCAGTGGTGACAGCCTCCGCACATATACGCAGTATTTT. This encodes CASSGDSLRTYTQYF.

This rearrangement joins TRBV6-1 to TRBJ1-6; D call uncertain. The CDR3 is made up of 12 amino acids. Trimming removed 3 bases at V and 8 bases at J, with 5 bases between. Germline loops: CDR1 MNHNS, CDR2 SASEGT. CDR3 sequence reads: CASSDQYSPLHF. CDR3 DNA: TGTGCCAGCAGTGATCAGTATTCACCCCTCCACTTT.

J is TRBJ2-3 and V is TRBV7-6, with a possible D match to TRBD2 (5 bases). The CDR3 is 11 residues long. Germline V gives CDR1 SGHVS, CDR2 FNYEAQ. V was clipped by 8 bases and J by 11 bases, with 14 bases between them. The CDR3 region has the DNA TGTGCCAGCGGTACGGGGTCGGGGCAGTATTTT. Protein: CASGTGSGQYF.

The chain uses TRBV6-5 and TRBJ1-2, with a possible D match to TRBD1 (5 bases). This CDR3 has 15 residues. The V gene lost 4 bases and the J gene lost 3 bases, with 15 bases spanning the gap. CDR1 is MNHEY and CDR2 is SVGAGI in the germline V gene. CDR3 DNA sequence: TGTGCCAGCAGTTTCAGGACACAGCACGACTATGGCTACACCTTC. Its protein is CASSFRTQHDYGYTF.

This clone came up a few times. The chain recombines TRBV10-3 with TRBJ1-1; tentative D call: TRBD1 (6 bases). Trimming stripped 3 bases from V and 4 bases from J, with 9 bases between. Germline lookup yields CDR1 ENHRY and CDR2 SYGVKD. This CDR3 is built from 13 residues. The CDR3 spells CAISETGSTEAFF. The DNA of the CDR3 is TGTGCCATCAGTGAAACAGGGTCCACTGAAGCTTTCTTT.

The V gene is TRBV6-6, the J gene TRBJ2-7, with 10 bases matching TRBD1. The CDR3 is 15 amino acids. Germline loops: CDR1 MNHNY, CDR2 SVGAGI (reference sequence). Trimming at V came to 6 bases and at J to 0 bases, leaving 5 bases not matched to a gene. CDR3 DNA sequence: TGTGCCAGCAGGGACAGGGGGGTAAGCTCCTACGAGCAGTACTTC. Translating it yields CASRDRGVSSYEQYF.